The clone carrying this T cell receptor (beta chain) was seen more than once but under ten times. Antigen unknown. These data are taken from a study of response to subunit inactivated influenza vaccine. Study-level points and caveats: Seasonal influenza vaccination, on each occasion, was suggested by the authors to recruit few new T cells.

CDR1 is DFQATT and CDR2 is SNEGSKA in the germline V gene (reference sequence). Losses at the gene ends were 5 bases for V and 1 base for J; bases not matched to a gene: 8. The CDR3 has 15 residues. Each CDR3 protein gets one entry after TCRdb re-called the RT-PCR reads with MiXCR. The sample lists about 780,000 distinct CDR3 sequences; approximately 17% were seen once. This clonotype was sampled from a man aged 50-60 years who received an inactivated influenza vaccine. The gene calls are TRBV20-1 and TRBJ2-1; 7 bases map to TRBD1. The specimen comprised PBMCs from blood, sampled 5 days after vaccination. CDR3 loop: CSALEGGSSYNEQFF. CDR3 nucleotides: TGCAGTGCTCTTGAAGGGGGCAGTTCCTACAATGAGCAGTTCTTC.